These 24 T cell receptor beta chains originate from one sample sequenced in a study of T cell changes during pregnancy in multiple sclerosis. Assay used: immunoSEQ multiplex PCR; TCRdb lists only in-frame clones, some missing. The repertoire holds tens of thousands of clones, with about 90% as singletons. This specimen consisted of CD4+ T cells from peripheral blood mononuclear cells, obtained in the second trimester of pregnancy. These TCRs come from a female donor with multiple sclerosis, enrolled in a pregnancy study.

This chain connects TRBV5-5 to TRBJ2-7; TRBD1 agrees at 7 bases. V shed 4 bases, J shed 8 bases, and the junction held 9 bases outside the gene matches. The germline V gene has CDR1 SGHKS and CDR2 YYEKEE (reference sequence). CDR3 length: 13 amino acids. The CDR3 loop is CASSADRVGKQYF. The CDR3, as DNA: TGTGCCAGCAGCGCCGACAGGGTTGGAAAGCAGTACTTC.

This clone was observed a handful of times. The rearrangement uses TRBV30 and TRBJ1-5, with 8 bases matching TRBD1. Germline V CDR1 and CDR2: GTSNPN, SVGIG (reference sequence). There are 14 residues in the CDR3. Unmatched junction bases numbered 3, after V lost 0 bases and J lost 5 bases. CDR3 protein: CAWSVGTGHQPQHF. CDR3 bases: TGTGCCTGGAGTGTTGGGACAGGACATCAGCCCCAGCATTTT.

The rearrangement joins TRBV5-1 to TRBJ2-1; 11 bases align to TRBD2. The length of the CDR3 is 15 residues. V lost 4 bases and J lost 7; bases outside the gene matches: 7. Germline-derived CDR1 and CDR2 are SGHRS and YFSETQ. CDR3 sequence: CASSPLAGVGNEQFF. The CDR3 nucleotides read TGCGCCAGCAGCCCACTAGCGGGAGTTGGAAATGAGCAGTTCTTC.

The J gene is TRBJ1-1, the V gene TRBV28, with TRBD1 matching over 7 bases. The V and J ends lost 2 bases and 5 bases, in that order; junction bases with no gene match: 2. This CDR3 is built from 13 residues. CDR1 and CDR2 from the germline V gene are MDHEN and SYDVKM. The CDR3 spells CASSLIRGTEAFF. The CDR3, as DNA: TGTGCCAGCAGTTTAATCAGGGGGACTGAAGCTTTCTTT.

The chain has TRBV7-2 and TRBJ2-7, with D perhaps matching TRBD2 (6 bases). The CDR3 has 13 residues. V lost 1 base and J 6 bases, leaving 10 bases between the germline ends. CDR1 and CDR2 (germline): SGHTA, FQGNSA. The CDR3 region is CASSLGLDGEQYF. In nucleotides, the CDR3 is TGTGCCAGCAGCTTAGGACTAGATGGCGAGCAGTACTTC. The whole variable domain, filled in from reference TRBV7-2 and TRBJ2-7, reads GAGVSQSPSNKVTEKGKDVELRCDPISGHTALYWYRQSLGQGLEFLIYFQGNSAPDKSGLPSDRFSAERTGGSVSTLTIQRTQQEDSAVYLCASSLGLDGEQYFGPGTRLTVT.

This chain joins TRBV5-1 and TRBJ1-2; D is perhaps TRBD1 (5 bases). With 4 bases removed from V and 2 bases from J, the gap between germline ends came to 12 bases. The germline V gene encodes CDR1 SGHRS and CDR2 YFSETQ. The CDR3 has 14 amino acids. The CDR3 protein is CASSRLGANYGYTF. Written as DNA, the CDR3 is TGCGCCAGCAGCAGGTTAGGGGCCAACTATGGCTACACCTTC.

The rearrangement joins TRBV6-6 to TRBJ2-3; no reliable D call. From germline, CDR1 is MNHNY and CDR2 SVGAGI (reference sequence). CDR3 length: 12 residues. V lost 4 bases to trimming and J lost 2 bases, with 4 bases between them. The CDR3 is CASSLSTDTQYF. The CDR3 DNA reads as TGTGCCAGCAGTTTATCCACAGATACGCAGTATTTT.

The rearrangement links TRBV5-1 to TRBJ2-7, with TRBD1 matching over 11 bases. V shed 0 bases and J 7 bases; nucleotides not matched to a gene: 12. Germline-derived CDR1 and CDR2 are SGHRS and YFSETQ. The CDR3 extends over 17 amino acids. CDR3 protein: CASSLAWGQGEVGEQYF. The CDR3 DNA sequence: TGCGCCAGCAGCTTGGCTTGGGGACAGGGGGAGGTAGGTGAGCAGTACTTC.

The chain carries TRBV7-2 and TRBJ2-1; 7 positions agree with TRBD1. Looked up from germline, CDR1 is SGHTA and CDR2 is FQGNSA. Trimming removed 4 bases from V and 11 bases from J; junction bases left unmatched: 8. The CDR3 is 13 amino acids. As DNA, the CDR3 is TGTGCCAGCAGCTCCAACCGGGACAGCCAGCAGTTCTTC. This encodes CASSSNRDSQQFF. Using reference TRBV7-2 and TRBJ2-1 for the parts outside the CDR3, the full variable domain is GAGVSQSPSNKVTEKGKDVELRCDPISGHTALYWYRQSLGQGLEFLIYFQGNSAPDKSGLPSDRFSAERTGGSVSTLTIQRTQQEDSAVYLCASSSNRDSQQFFGPGTRLTVL.

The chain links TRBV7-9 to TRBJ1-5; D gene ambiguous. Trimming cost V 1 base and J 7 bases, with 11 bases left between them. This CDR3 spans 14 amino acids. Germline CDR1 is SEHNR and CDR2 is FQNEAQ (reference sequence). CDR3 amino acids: CASSLEPSGQPQHF. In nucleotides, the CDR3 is TGTGCCAGCAGCTTAGAGCCGTCCGGGCAGCCCCAGCATTTT.

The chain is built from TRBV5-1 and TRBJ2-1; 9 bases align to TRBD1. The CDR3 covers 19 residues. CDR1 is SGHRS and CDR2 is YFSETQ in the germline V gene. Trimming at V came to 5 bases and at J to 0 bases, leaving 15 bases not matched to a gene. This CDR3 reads CASRGEGRQGVSSYNEQFF. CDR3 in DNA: TGCGCCAGCAGGGGTGAGGGCCGACAGGGGGTCTCCTCCTACAATGAGCAGTTCTTC.

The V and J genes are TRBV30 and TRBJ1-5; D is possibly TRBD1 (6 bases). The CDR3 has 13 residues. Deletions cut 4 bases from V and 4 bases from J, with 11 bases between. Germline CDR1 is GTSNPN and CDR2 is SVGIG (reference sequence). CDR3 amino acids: CAWNKGGNQPQHF. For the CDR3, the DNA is TGTGCCTGGAATAAGGGGGGGAATCAGCCCCAGCATTTT.

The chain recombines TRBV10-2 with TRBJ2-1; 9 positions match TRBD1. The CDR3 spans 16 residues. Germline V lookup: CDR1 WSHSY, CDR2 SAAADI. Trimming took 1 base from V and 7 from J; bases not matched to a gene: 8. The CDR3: CASSEFGTGRRNEQFF. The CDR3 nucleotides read TGCGCCAGCAGTGAGTTCGGGACAGGGCGACGGAATGAGCAGTTCTTC.

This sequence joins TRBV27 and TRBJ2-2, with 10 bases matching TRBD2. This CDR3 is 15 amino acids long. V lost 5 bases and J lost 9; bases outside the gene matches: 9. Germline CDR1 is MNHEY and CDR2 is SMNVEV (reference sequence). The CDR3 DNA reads TGTGCCAGCAGTCGGCAGCTAGCGGGAGCGCGGGAGCTGTTTTTT. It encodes CASSRQLAGARELFF.

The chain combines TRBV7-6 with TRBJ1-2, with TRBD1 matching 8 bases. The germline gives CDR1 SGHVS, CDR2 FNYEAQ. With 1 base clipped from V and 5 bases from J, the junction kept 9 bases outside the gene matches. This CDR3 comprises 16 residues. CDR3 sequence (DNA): TGTGCCAGCAGCTTAGGTGTTGGACAGGGAGGATATGGCTACACCTTC. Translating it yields CASSLGVGQGGYGYTF.

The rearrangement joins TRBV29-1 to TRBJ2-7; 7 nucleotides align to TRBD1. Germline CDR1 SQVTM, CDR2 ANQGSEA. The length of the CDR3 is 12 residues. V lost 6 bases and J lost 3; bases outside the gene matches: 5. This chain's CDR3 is CSVTTGLYEQYF. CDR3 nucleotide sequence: TGCAGCGTGACGACAGGGCTCTACGAGCAGTACTTC.

CDR3 coding DNA: TGTGCCAGCAGCGTAGGGACTTTGAACAATGAGCAGTTCTTC. Amino acid sequence: CASSVGTLNNEQFF. V gene TRBV9 combines with J gene TRBJ2-1; tentatively, D is TRBD2 (5 bases). This CDR3 region has 14 residues. The V end was cut by 0 bases, the J end by 5 bases, with 9 bases between. Germline loops: CDR1 SGDLS, CDR2 YYNGEE.

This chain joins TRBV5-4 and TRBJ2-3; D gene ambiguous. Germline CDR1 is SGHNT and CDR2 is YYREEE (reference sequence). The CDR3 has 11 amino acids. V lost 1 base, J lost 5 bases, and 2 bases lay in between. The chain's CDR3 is CASSLLDTQYF. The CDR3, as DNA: TGTGCCAGCAGCTTGCTAGATACGCAGTATTTT.

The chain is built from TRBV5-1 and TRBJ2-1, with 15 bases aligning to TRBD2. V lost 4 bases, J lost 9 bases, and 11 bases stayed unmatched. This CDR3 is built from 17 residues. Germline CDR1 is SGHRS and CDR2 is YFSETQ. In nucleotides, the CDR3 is TGCGCCAGCAGCCTGCGGACTAGCGGGAGGGCCGGGGGTGAGCAGTTCTTC. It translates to CASSLRTSGRAGGEQFF. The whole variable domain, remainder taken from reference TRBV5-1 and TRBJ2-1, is KAGVTQTPRYLIKTRGQQVTLSCSPISGHRSVSWYQQTPGQGLQFLFEYFSETQRNKGNFPGRFSGRQFSNSRSEMNVSTLELGDSALYLCASSLRTSGRAGGEQFFGPGTRLTVL.

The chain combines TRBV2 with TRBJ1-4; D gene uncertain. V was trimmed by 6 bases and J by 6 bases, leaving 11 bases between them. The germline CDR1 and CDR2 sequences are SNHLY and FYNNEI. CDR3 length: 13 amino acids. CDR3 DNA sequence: TGTGCCAGCAGGGCCGGGTTGGATGAAAAACTGTTTTTT. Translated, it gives CASRAGLDEKLFF.

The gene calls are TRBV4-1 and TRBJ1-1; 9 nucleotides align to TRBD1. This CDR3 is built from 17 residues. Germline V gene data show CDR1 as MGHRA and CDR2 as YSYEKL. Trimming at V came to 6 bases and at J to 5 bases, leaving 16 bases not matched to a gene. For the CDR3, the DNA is TGCGCCAGCAGGGAAGGTTTAGGCGGGACAGGGCAAACTGAAGCTTTCTTT. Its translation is CASREGLGGTGQTEAFF.

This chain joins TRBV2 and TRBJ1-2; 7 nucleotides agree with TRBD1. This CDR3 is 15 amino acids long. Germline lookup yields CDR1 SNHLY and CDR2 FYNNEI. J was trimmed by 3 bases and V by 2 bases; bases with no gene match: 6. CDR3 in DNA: TGTGCCAGCAGTGAACAAGGACAGGATTACTATGGCTACACCTTC. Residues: CASSEQGQDYYGYTF.

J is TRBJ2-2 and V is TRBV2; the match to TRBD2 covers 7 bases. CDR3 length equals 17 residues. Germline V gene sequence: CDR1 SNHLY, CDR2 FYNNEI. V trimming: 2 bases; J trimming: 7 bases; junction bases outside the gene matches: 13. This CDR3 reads CASSELPSAGVSGELFF. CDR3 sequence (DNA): TGTGCCAGCAGTGAATTGCCTAGCGCGGGAGTCAGCGGGGAGCTGTTTTTT.

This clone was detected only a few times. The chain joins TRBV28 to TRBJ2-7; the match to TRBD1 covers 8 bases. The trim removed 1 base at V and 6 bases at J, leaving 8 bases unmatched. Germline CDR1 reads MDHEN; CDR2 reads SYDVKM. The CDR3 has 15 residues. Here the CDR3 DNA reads TGTGCCAGCAGTTTATCGGGGCAGGGGGCGAGCGAGCAGTACTTC. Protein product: CASSLSGQGASEQYF. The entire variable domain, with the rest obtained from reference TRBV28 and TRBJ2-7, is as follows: DVKVTQSSRYLVKRTGEKVFLECVQDMDHENMFWYRQDPGLGLRLIYFSYDVKMKEKGDIPEGYSVSREKKERFSLILESASTNQTSMYLCASSLSGQGASEQYFGPGTRLTVT.